This is a list of T cell receptor beta chains from one sample in a study of technical replicates of blood from several donors. TCRdb keeps only in-frame clones here, not all; method: immunoSEQ multiplex PCR. The table shows tens of thousands of clones, with approximately 86% occurring only once. Specimen: PBMCs. The source of these receptors is a human donor in good health. Some clones in this sample may be carry-over from other donors' samples. Each CDR3 is given with its conserved first and last residue. A D gene is named only where the DNA matches it firmly. Clone size is not always given. Where it is, it says once, few, many or a class for expanded clones.

cdr3_nt: TGTGCCAGCAGCCCGTCAGTAACACCCTACGAGCAGTACTTC
cdr3_aa: CASSPSVTPYEQYF
clone_size: .
j_call: TRBJ2-7
v_call: TRBV7-2
d_call: .

cdr3_nt: TGTGCCAGCAGTTATGGTAGCGGGAGTAAAGAGACCCAGTACTTC
cdr3_aa: CASSYGSGSKETQYF
clone_size: .
j_call: TRBJ2-5
v_call: TRBV27
d_call: TRBD2

cdr3_nt: TGTGCCAGCAGCCCTTGGACAGGGGGGTTTGCAGATACGCAGTATTTT
cdr3_aa: CASSPWTGGFADTQYF
clone_size: once
j_call: TRBJ2-3
v_call: TRBV9
d_call: TRBD1

cdr3_nt: TGTGCCAGCAGTTCGGCAGGGGATGAAAAACTGTTTTTT
cdr3_aa: CASSSAGDEKLFF
clone_size: .
j_call: TRBJ1-4
v_call: TRBV6-1
d_call: .

cdr3_nt: TGTGCCAGCAGTGAAAGGGCAGGGTTTAGCTACGAGCAGTACTTC
cdr3_aa: CASSERAGFSYEQYF
clone_size: .
j_call: TRBJ2-7
v_call: TRBV6-1
d_call: .

cdr3_nt: TGTGCCAGCTCACCGACAAGCAATCAGCCCCAGCATTTT
cdr3_aa: CASSPTSNQPQHF
clone_size: .
j_call: TRBJ1-5
v_call: TRBV18
d_call: .

cdr3_nt: TGTGCCAGCAGCGCCCAGGTTAAGAACACCGGGGAGCTGTTTTTT
cdr3_aa: CASSAQVKNTGELFF
clone_size: .
j_call: TRBJ2-2
v_call: TRBV9
d_call: .

cdr3_nt: TGCGCCAGCAGCCAGCAGGGGGCACCTAATGAAAAACTGTTTTTT
cdr3_aa: CASSQQGAPNEKLFF
clone_size: .
j_call: TRBJ1-4
v_call: TRBV4-3
d_call: TRBD1

cdr3_nt: TGTGCCAGCTCACCGGGCCCCTATGGCTACACCTTC
cdr3_aa: CASSPGPYGYTF
clone_size: once
j_call: TRBJ1-2
v_call: TRBV18
d_call: .

cdr3_nt: TGTGCCAGCAGCCCCAACAGGGGGGTCAATGAGCAGTTCTTC
cdr3_aa: CASSPNRGVNEQFF
clone_size: once
j_call: TRBJ2-1
v_call: TRBV7-2
d_call: TRBD1

cdr3_nt: TGTGCCAGCAGCTTCCTAACTTCCTACGAGCAGTACTTC
cdr3_aa: CASSFLTSYEQYF
clone_size: .
j_call: TRBJ2-7
v_call: TRBV7-2
d_call: .

cdr3_nt: TGTGCCAGTAGTGTCCGGGATCCGAGGGGCTACACCTTC
cdr3_aa: CASSVRDPRGYTF
clone_size: .
j_call: TRBJ1-2
v_call: TRBV19
d_call: .

cdr3_nt: TGTGCCTGGATGCGGGGGGCGCGTAATGGCTACACCTTC
cdr3_aa: CAWMRGARNGYTF
clone_size: .
j_call: TRBJ1-2
v_call: TRBV30
d_call: .

cdr3_nt: TGTGCCAGCAGCGTAGACAGGGCCCATGGCTACACCTTC
cdr3_aa: CASSVDRAHGYTF
clone_size: .
j_call: TRBJ1-2
v_call: TRBV9
d_call: .

cdr3_nt: TGTGCCAGCAGTGAACCCCCGGGCGGGGGGGCTGGGGAGACCCAGTACTTC
cdr3_aa: CASSEPPGGGAGETQYF
clone_size: .
j_call: TRBJ2-5
v_call: TRBV6-1
d_call: TRBD2

cdr3_nt: TGCGCCAGCAGCCAAGCAATATATACCGGGTCGGGTGAGCAGTTCTTC
cdr3_aa: CASSQAIYTGSGEQFF
clone_size: .
j_call: TRBJ2-1
v_call: TRBV4-3
d_call: .

cdr3_nt: TGTGCCAGCAGCGCGCTAGCGGACACAGATACGCAGTATTTT
cdr3_aa: CASSALADTDTQYF
clone_size: .
j_call: TRBJ2-3
v_call: TRBV9
d_call: TRBD2

cdr3_nt: TGCGCCAGCACCTTTGGTGGGAGGGCTTACGAGCAGTACTTC
cdr3_aa: CASTFGGRAYEQYF
clone_size: .
j_call: TRBJ2-7
v_call: TRBV5-1
d_call: TRBD2

cdr3_nt: TGTGCCAGCAGCTTCCCCACAGGGGCTAAGGAAGCTTTCTTT
cdr3_aa: CASSFPTGAKEAFF
clone_size: .
j_call: TRBJ1-1
v_call: TRBV7-2
d_call: TRBD1

cdr3_nt: TGTGCCAGCAGCTCGACTAGCGGGAGTGTCGACGAGCAGTACTTC
cdr3_aa: CASSSTSGSVDEQYF
clone_size: .
j_call: TRBJ2-7
v_call: TRBV6-1
d_call: TRBD2

cdr3_nt: TGCGCCAGCAGTTCCCAGGGGGTCGGAAACACCATATATTTT
cdr3_aa: CASSSQGVGNTIYF
clone_size: .
j_call: TRBJ1-3
v_call: TRBV5-1
d_call: TRBD1

cdr3_nt: TGTGCCGTAAAGGACGGGACAGGCTACGAGCAGTACTTC
cdr3_aa: CAVKDGTGYEQYF
clone_size: .
j_call: TRBJ2-7
v_call: TRBV6-5
d_call: TRBD1

cdr3_nt: TGTGCCAGCAGCGCCGGACAGGGTCACTATGGCTACACCTTC
cdr3_aa: CASSAGQGHYGYTF
clone_size: .
j_call: TRBJ1-2
v_call: TRBV14
d_call: TRBD1

cdr3_nt: TGTGCCAGCACCTTGACTAGCGGGAGAAGGACCAAAAACATTCAGTACTTC
cdr3_aa: CASTLTSGRRTKNIQYF
clone_size: .
j_call: TRBJ2-4
v_call: TRBV2
d_call: TRBD2

cdr3_nt: TGTGCCAGTTGGGGCCCTACAATAGGTGGCTACACCTTC
cdr3_aa: CASWGPTIGGYTF
clone_size: few
j_call: TRBJ1-2
v_call: TRBV19
d_call: .

cdr3_nt: TGTGCCAGCAGTTTTGTTCTCGGGATCACTGAAGCTTTCTTT
cdr3_aa: CASSFVLGITEAFF
clone_size: .
j_call: TRBJ1-1
v_call: TRBV27
d_call: .

cdr3_nt: TGTGCCAGCAGCAAAGATCTACAGGGAATCAGGTATCGGAATAACTACAATGAGCAGTTCTTC
cdr3_aa: CASSKDLQGIRYRNNYNEQFF
clone_size: .
j_call: TRBJ2-1
v_call: TRBV21-1
d_call: .

cdr3_nt: TGTGCCAGCTCACTGGGACAGGCGAACACTGAAGCTTTCTTT
cdr3_aa: CASSLGQANTEAFF
clone_size: .
j_call: TRBJ1-1
v_call: TRBV18
d_call: TRBD1

cdr3_nt: TGTGCCACCAGCAGAGATCGCCAGGACTCTGGAAACACCATATATTTT
cdr3_aa: CATSRDRQDSGNTIYF
clone_size: .
j_call: TRBJ1-3
v_call: TRBV15
d_call: .

cdr3_nt: TGTGCCAGAAGCTACGGGACAGGGGTGGGCTATGGCTACACCTTC
cdr3_aa: CARSYGTGVGYGYTF
clone_size: once
j_call: TRBJ1-2
v_call: TRBV5-3
d_call: TRBD1

cdr3_nt: TGCAGCGTGGGGGGTAGAGGCGCAGATACGCAGTATTTT
cdr3_aa: CSVGGRGADTQYF
clone_size: .
j_call: TRBJ2-3
v_call: TRBV29-1
d_call: .

cdr3_nt: TGTGCCAGCAGCTCGGGACAGGGAGACGAGCAGTTCTTC
cdr3_aa: CASSSGQGDEQFF
clone_size: .
j_call: TRBJ2-1
v_call: TRBV5-4
d_call: TRBD1

cdr3_nt: TGTGCCAGCAGCTTAAGGGGTACCTATAATTCACCCCTCCACTTT
cdr3_aa: CASSLRGTYNSPLHF
clone_size: .
j_call: TRBJ1-6
v_call: TRBV9
d_call: .

cdr3_nt: TGTGCCAGCAAAACAGGGCGCCAGTCCTACGAGCAGTACTTC
cdr3_aa: CASKTGRQSYEQYF
clone_size: .
j_call: TRBJ2-7
v_call: TRBV7-8
d_call: .

cdr3_nt: TGCGCCAGCAGTTTCCAGGGGAGTGAGACCCAGTACTTC
cdr3_aa: CASSFQGSETQYF
clone_size: .
j_call: TRBJ2-5
v_call: TRBV5-1
d_call: .

cdr3_nt: TGTGCCAGCACGAGGGACAGGGGGTCCGAAAAACTGTTTTTT
cdr3_aa: CASTRDRGSEKLFF
clone_size: .
j_call: TRBJ1-4
v_call: TRBV11-2
d_call: TRBD1

cdr3_nt: TGTGCCAGCAGCTCTAACGGGGGGGCCTGGGATTCACCCCTCCACTTT
cdr3_aa: CASSSNGGAWDSPLHF
clone_size: .
j_call: TRBJ1-6
v_call: TRBV7-3
d_call: .

cdr3_nt: TGCGCCAGCAGTGATTTGGGGGCCCTCGGTACCCGAAGGAGCTCCTATAATTCACCCCTCCACTTT
cdr3_aa: CASSDLGALGTRRSSYNSPLHF
clone_size: medium-sized
j_call: TRBJ1-6
v_call: TRBV10-1
d_call: .

cdr3_nt: TGTGCCAGCAGGAGGCCGGGATCGAGCGCTGAAGCTTTCTTT
cdr3_aa: CASRRPGSSAEAFF
clone_size: few
j_call: TRBJ1-1
v_call: TRBV25-1
d_call: .

cdr3_nt: TGTGCCAGCAGCTTAACTAGCGGGGGCTTTTCCTACAATGAGCAGTTCTTC
cdr3_aa: CASSLTSGGFSYNEQFF
clone_size: .
j_call: TRBJ2-1
v_call: TRBV7-8
d_call: TRBD2